This record covers a single TCR beta chain. Antigen unknown. Produced via immunoSEQ multiplex PCR; TCRdb's table is partial and in-frame only. The profile shows about 430,000 clones, approximately 92% of them singletons. Stated treatment: 15 to 20 received Ad26.COV2.S at low or high dose, single or two shots; roughly five received placebo; per-sample allocation not given. Day 63 following the first vaccine or placebo injection was when the samples were taken. This specimen comes from a study of Ad26.COV2.S vaccination and SARS-CoV-2 variants. General study results and limits: Once vaccination had occurred, spike-specific CD8+ and CD4+ T cell responses reportedly showed substantial breadth.

The CDR3 extends over 16 amino acids. Trimming shortened V by 0 bases and J by 8 bases, and 19 bases separated the two germline ends. Germline V CDR1 and CDR2: LGHNA, YSLEER. The TCR was taken from a person between 18 and 65 years old who received the Ad26.COV2.S COVID-19 vaccine or a placebo. Sequencing used peripheral blood, obtained in a trial of Ad26.COV2.S vaccine versus placebo. The chain uses TRBV4-3 and TRBJ1-2; D remains unclear. The CDR3 region is CASSQDVPVQRRGYTF. CDR3 DNA sequence: TGCGCCAGCAGCCAAGACGTCCCGGTACAACGACGGGGCTACACCTTC.